The 24 T cell receptor beta chains reported below all come from one sample, sequenced in a study of T cell responses to AZD1222 COVID-19 vaccine. TCRdb's copy holds only in-frame clones and misses some; the assay was immunoSEQ multiplex PCR. The sample has under 200,000 clones, around 95% seen once; the top ten hold around 0.66%. Sequenced material: peripheral blood, taken on day 0 of AZD1222 vaccination. These TCRs come from an adult in good health.

The V call is TRBV5-5, the J call TRBJ1-5; the D gene is possibly TRBD1 (6 bases). This CDR3 comprises 14 residues. Trimming removed 1 base from V and 4 bases from J, with 9 bases in between. In germline, CDR1 is SGHKS, CDR2 YYEKEE (reference sequence). The CDR3 coding sequence is TGTGCCAGCAGCTTGTACAGGGTTAATCAGCCCCAGCATTTT. Protein: CASSLYRVNQPQHF. The entire variable domain, with the rest obtained from reference TRBV5-5 and TRBJ1-5, is as follows: DAGVTQSPTHLIKTRGQQVTLRCSPISGHKSVSWYQQVLGQGPQFIFQYYEKEERGRGNFPDRFSARQFPNYSSELNVNALLLGDSALYLCASSLYRVNQPQHFGDGTRLSIL.

The chain couples TRBV3-1 (or the pseudogene TRBV3-2) to TRBJ1-3; D is unresolved. Trimming cost V 0 bases and J 4 bases, with 7 bases left between them. CDR3 length equals 14 residues. Per the germline V gene, CDR1 is LGHDT and CDR2 is YNNKEL (reference sequence). CDR3 sequence reads: CASSQDNSGNTIYF. As DNA, the CDR3 is TGTGCCAGCAGCCAAGATAACTCCGGAAACACCATATATTTT.

This chain links TRBV5-4 with TRBJ2-2, with D possibly matching TRBD2 (5 bases). Looked up from germline, CDR1 is SGHNT and CDR2 is YYREEE (reference sequence). The ends were cut back, 4 bases at V and 6 bases at J, with 22 bases in the middle. The CDR3 totals 17 residues. The CDR3 DNA follows: TGTGCCAGCAGCCGGGAACCTAGGGTTAATAACGCCGGGGAGCTGTTTTTT. Residues: CASSREPRVNNAGELFF.

The V and J genes are TRBV5-8 and TRBJ1-5; D ambiguous. The CDR3 has 15 residues. V was trimmed by 3 bases and J by 2 bases, leaving 12 bases between them. Per germline, CDR1 SGHTS and CDR2 YDEGEE. The chain's CDR3 is CASSSRVARNQPQHF. The DNA of the CDR3 is TGTGCCAGCAGCTCAAGGGTAGCACGCAATCAGCCCCAGCATTTT. Full variable domain (outside the CDR3, taken from reference TRBV5-8 and TRBJ1-5): EAGVTQSPTHLIKTRGQQATLRCSPISGHTSVYWYQQALGLGLQFLLWYDEGEERNRGNFPPRFSGRQFPNYSSELNVNALELEDSALYLCASSSRVARNQPQHFGDGTRLSIL.

This chain uses TRBV28 with TRBJ1-5; D is unresolved. Germline V lookup: CDR1 MDHEN, CDR2 SYDVKM. Trimming removed 3 bases at V and 4 bases at J, with 1 base between. CDR3 length equals 11 residues. CDR3 region: CASSFNQPQHF. DNA of the CDR3: TGTGCCAGCAGTTTTAATCAGCCCCAGCATTTT.

The genes are TRBV7-9 and TRBJ2-1, with 8 bases matching TRBD2. The CDR3 has 15 amino acids. Germline loops: CDR1 SEHNR, CDR2 FQNEAQ (reference sequence). The V gene end was trimmed by 5 bases and the J gene end by 6 bases; junction bases not matched to a gene: 9. CDR3 nucleotides: TGTGCCAGCAGCACAACTAGCGGTCTTCGCAATGAGCAGTTCTTC. Translation: CASSTTSGLRNEQFF.

The chain links TRBV19 to TRBJ1-3; D is unresolved. V was trimmed by 3 bases and J by 4 bases, leaving 7 bases between them. The length of the CDR3 is 13 residues. The germline V gene has CDR1 LNHDA and CDR2 SQIVND (reference sequence). As DNA, the CDR3 is TGTGCCAGTAGTATGATGGCAGGAAACACCATATATTTT. It translates to CASSMMAGNTIYF.

Written as DNA, the CDR3 is TGTGCCAGCAGTGACTCCGGGGGGACACCCTTCAATTATAGCAATCAGCCCCAGCATTTT. Protein: CASSDSGGTPFNYSNQPQHF. The V gene is TRBV6-4, the J gene TRBJ1-5; TRBD1 might be the D (6 bases). Trimming removed 0 bases from V and 0 bases from J, with 21 bases in between. The CDR3 consists of 20 residues. Germline assignment: CDR1 MRHNA and CDR2 SNTAGT.

This chain uses TRBV2 with TRBJ1-1; D not resolved. The CDR3 consists of 14 residues. V was clipped by 5 bases and J by 3 bases, with 13 bases between them. Germline CDR1 and CDR2: SNHLY and FYNNEI. The CDR3 coding sequence is TGTGCCAGCAGTCCCGGGCCTCAGGACACTGAAGCTTTCTTT. Residues: CASSPGPQDTEAFF.

This clone was detected once. The chain carries TRBV27 and TRBJ1-2; possible D gene TRBD1, 6 bases. Germline CDR1 is MNHEY and CDR2 is SMNVEV (reference sequence). The CDR3 has 13 amino acids. V gave up 7 bases and J gave up 8 bases, with 17 bases separating them. CDR3 nucleotide sequence: TGTGCCAGCACCGCGGGGGGCCGTGGAGGCTACACCTTC. Translated: CASTAGGRGGYTF.

This clone was found a few times. The chain's CDR3 is CASSRTPTYEQYF. In DNA, the CDR3 is TGTGCCAGCAGTCGGACGCCCACCTACGAGCAGTACTTC. The chain joins TRBV28 to TRBJ2-7; no definite D call. Germline-derived CDR1 and CDR2 are MDHEN and SYDVKM. V was pared by 5 bases and J by 2 bases, with 10 bases between. The CDR3 runs to 13 residues.

This clone was seen only once. The chain couples TRBV3-1 (or the pseudogene TRBV3-2) to TRBJ2-7; 9 bases align to TRBD1. With 2 bases clipped from V and 5 bases from J, the junction kept 10 bases outside the gene matches. In germline, CDR1 is LGHDT, CDR2 YNNKEL (reference sequence). The CDR3 is 16 residues long. CDR3 protein: CASSQNSGTGFHEQYF. The CDR3 DNA reads as TGTGCCAGCAGCCAAAACTCCGGGACAGGGTTCCACGAGCAGTACTTC.

The chain uses TRBV27 and TRBJ1-4; TRBD1 matches at 9 bases. The CDR3 has 14 amino acids. Germline values: CDR1 MNHEY, CDR2 SMNVEV (reference sequence). The ends lost 4 bases at V and 10 bases at J; junction bases unmatched: 7. CDR3 amino acids: CASSSGQGFGKLFF. DNA of the CDR3: TGTGCCAGCAGTTCGGGACAGGGATTCGGAAAACTGTTTTTT.

This sequence joins TRBV30 and TRBJ1-1; D is possibly TRBD1 (5 bases). Looked up from germline, CDR1 is GTSNPN and CDR2 is SVGIG (reference sequence). Trimming took off 2 bases at V and 5 bases at J, with 12 bases between the two ends. The CDR3 is 13 residues long. The CDR3 nucleotides read TGTGCCTGGAGTAGGATGGGGGGGACTGAAGCTTTCTTT. It codes for CAWSRMGGTEAFF.

The genes are TRBV11-2 and TRBJ1-4, with unresolved D. Trimming took off 2 bases at V and 8 bases at J, with 9 bases between the two ends. The V gene's germline CDR1 is SGHAT and CDR2 FQNNGV. This CDR3 has 13 amino acids. In DNA, the CDR3 is TGTGCCAGCAGCTTATTCCACGGGGAAAAACTGTTTTTT. Translated: CASSLFHGEKLFF.

V usage is TRBV27 and J usage is TRBJ2-4; no reliable D call. The V gene lost 5 bases and the J gene lost 5 bases, with 10 bases spanning the gap. The CDR3 is 13 residues long. Germline CDR1 MNHEY, CDR2 SMNVEV (reference sequence). CDR3 sequence reads: CASSPSAENIQYF. DNA for the CDR3: TGTGCCAGCAGTCCCAGCGCCGAAAACATTCAGTACTTC.

This chain links TRBV15 with TRBJ1-1; D is possibly TRBD1 (6 bases). V lost 3 bases and J lost 10, with 15 bases in between. The CDR3 covers 13 residues. Germline values: CDR1 LNHNV, CDR2 YYDKDF (reference sequence). The CDR3 spells CATSRPEEGGAFF. In nucleotides, the CDR3 is TGTGCCACCAGCAGGCCAGAGGAAGGGGGAGCTTTCTTT.

This chain joins TRBV5-1 and TRBJ1-2; D unclear. The ends were cut back, 0 bases at V and 0 bases at J, with 6 bases in the middle. Germline CDR1 reads SGHRS; CDR2 reads YFSETQ. The CDR3 length is 14 residues. The CDR3 here is CASSLEGPNYGYTF. As DNA, the CDR3 is TGCGCCAGCAGCTTGGAGGGCCCTAACTATGGCTACACCTTC.

This chain joins TRBV10-1 and TRBJ2-4; 8 bases map to TRBD1. Germline values: CDR1 WNHNN, CDR2 SYGVQD (reference sequence). This CDR3 spans 17 amino acids. Germline trimming cut 0 bases from V and 0 bases from J; bases unmatched to any gene: 4. The CDR3 spells CASSESRQGLAKNIQYF. The CDR3 nucleotides read TGCGCCAGCAGTGAGTCCAGACAGGGGCTAGCCAAAAACATTCAGTACTTC.

The CDR3 sequence: CASSLPAGTREYF. In DNA form, the CDR3 reads TGTGCCAGCAGCTTACCAGCGGGGACCCGGGAGTACTTC. The chain employs TRBV5-5 and TRBJ2-7, with 7 bases aligning to TRBD2. The junction had 10 bases not matched to a gene; V was cut back by 2 bases and J by 11 bases. Germline loops: CDR1 SGHKS, CDR2 YYEKEE (reference sequence). The CDR3 is 13 amino acids. Together with reference TRBV5-5 and TRBJ2-7, the CDR3 gives the full variable domain: DAGVTQSPTHLIKTRGQQVTLRCSPISGHKSVSWYQQVLGQGPQFIFQYYEKEERGRGNFPDRFSARQFPNYSSELNVNALLLGDSALYLCASSLPAGTREYFGPGTRLTVT.

Remarks on this clone: A junction boundary mismatches the germline segment, possibly from a read error. This chain joins TRBV6-5 and TRBJ2-3; no reliable D call. The CDR3 is 14 amino acids. The V gene's germline CDR1 is MNHEY and CDR2 SVGAGI. The CDR3 DNA is TGTGTCAGCAGTCTTCCAGGCCGCACAGATACGCAGTATTTT. Amino acids: CVSSLPGRTDTQYF.

This chain links TRBV6-5 with TRBJ1-1; 8 bases line up with TRBD1. J gave up 5 bases and V 7 bases, and 6 bases lay outside the gene matches. CDR3 length: 13 residues. Germline V gene data show CDR1 as MNHEY and CDR2 as SVGAGI. CDR3 loop: CASNLQGGTEAFF. CDR3 nucleotide sequence: TGTGCCAGCAACCTACAGGGGGGGACTGAAGCTTTCTTT.

This clone has just a few counts. The chain uses TRBV6-5 and TRBJ1-1; a possible D gene is TRBD1 (6 bases). The CDR3 length is 13 residues. V lost 7 bases to trimming and J lost 1 base, with 10 bases between them. CDR1 MNHEY and CDR2 SVGAGI come from the germline V gene. The CDR3: CASMRGENTEAFF. CDR3 coding DNA: TGTGCCAGCATGAGGGGGGAGAACACTGAAGCTTTCTTT.

V is TRBV3-1 (or the pseudogene TRBV3-2) and J is TRBJ1-1; D is unresolved. Between the trimmed V and J ends, which lost 0 bases and 1 base, there was a span of 12 bases. The V gene's germline CDR1 is LGHDT and CDR2 YNNKEL (reference sequence). The CDR3 sequence is 16 residues long. The CDR3 bases are TGTGCCAGCAGCCAAGATACGGGAGGGCAGAACACTGAAGCTTTCTTT. Amino acid sequence: CASSQDTGGQNTEAFF.